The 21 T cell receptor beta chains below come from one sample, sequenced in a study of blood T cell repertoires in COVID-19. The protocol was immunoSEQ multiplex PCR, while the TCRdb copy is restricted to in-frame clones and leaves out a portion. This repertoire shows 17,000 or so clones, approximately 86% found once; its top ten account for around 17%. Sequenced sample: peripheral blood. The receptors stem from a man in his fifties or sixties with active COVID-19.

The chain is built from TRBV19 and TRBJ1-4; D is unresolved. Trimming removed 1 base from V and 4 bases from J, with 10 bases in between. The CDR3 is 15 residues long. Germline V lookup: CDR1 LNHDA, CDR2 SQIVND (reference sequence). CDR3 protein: CASSIGGTINEKLFF. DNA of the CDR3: TGTGCCAGTAGTATAGGAGGAACCATTAATGAAAAACTGTTTTTT. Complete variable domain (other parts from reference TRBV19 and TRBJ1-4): DGGITQSPKYLFRKEGQNVTLSCEQNLNHDAMYWYRQDPGQGLRLIYYSQIVNDFQKGDIAEGYSVSREKKESFPLTVTSAQKNPTAFYLCASSIGGTINEKLFFGSGTQLSVL.

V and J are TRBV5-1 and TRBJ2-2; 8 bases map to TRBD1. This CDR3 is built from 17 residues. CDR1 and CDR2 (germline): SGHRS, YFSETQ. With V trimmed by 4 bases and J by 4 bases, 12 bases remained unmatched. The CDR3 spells CASSVRRQGQLTGELFF. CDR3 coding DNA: TGCGCCAGCAGCGTCCGCAGACAGGGGCAACTCACCGGGGAGCTGTTTTTT.

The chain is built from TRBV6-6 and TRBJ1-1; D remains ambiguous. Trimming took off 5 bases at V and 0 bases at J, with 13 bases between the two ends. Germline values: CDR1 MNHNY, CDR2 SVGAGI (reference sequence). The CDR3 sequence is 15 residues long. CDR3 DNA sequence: TGTGCCAGCAGTGGCATGGGCCCCATGAACACTGAAGCTTTCTTT. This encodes CASSGMGPMNTEAFF.

The CDR3 is CASSTDRGITEAFF. CDR3 in DNA: TGTGCCAGCAGCACGGACAGGGGGATCACTGAAGCTTTCTTT. This chain joins TRBV28 and TRBJ1-1, with TRBD1 identical over 10 bases. Germline-derived CDR1 and CDR2 are MDHEN and SYDVKM. Losses at the gene ends were 6 bases for V and 4 bases for J; bases not matched to a gene: 5. The CDR3 totals 14 residues. Complete variable domain (other parts from reference TRBV28 and TRBJ1-1): DVKVTQSSRYLVKRTGEKVFLECVQDMDHENMFWYRQDPGLGLRLIYFSYDVKMKEKGDIPEGYSVSREKKERFSLILESASTNQTSMYLCASSTDRGITEAFFGQGTRLTVV.

The CDR3 nucleotides read TGTGCCAGCAGCTTATCCCGACAGGGGGAGACCCAGTACTTC. Amino acids: CASSLSRQGETQYF. This sequence joins TRBV7-2 and TRBJ2-5; 8 bases agree with TRBD1. The CDR3 has 14 amino acids. J lost 5 bases, V lost 2 bases, and 4 bases had no gene match. CDR1 and CDR2 (germline): SGHTA, FQGNSA.

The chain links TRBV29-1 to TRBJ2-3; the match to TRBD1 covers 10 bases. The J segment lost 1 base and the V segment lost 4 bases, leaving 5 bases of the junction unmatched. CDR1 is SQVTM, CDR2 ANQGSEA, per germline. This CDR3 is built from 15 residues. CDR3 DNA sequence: TGCAGCGTTGGGCCCGGGACAGGGGGCACAGATACGCAGTATTTT. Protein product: CSVGPGTGGTDTQYF.

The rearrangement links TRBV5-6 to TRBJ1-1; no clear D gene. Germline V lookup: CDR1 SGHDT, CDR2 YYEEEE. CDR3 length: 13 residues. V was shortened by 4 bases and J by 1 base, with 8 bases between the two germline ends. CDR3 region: CASSPGSNTEAFF. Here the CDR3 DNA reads TGTGCCAGCAGCCCCGGGTCGAACACTGAAGCTTTCTTT.

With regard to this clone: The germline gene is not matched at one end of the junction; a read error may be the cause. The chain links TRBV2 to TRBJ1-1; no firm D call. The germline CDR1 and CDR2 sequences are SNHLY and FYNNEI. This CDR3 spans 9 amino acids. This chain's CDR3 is CAGELRDIF. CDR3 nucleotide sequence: TGTGCCGGCGAGTTGAGAGACATCTTT.

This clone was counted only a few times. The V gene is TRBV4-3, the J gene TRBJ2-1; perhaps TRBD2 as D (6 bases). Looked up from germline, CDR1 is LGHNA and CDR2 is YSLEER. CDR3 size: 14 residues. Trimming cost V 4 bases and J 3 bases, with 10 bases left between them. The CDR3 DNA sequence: TGCGCCAGCAGCCCGGGACTCTACTACAATGAGCAGTTCTTC. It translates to CASSPGLYYNEQFF.

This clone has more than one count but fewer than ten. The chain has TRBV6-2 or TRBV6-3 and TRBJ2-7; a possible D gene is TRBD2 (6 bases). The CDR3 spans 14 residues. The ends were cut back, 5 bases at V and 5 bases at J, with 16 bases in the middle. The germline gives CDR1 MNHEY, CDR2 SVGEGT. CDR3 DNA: TGTGCCAGCAGTAGTAGTGGTTGGGGGGACGAGCAGTACTTC. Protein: CASSSSGWGDEQYF.

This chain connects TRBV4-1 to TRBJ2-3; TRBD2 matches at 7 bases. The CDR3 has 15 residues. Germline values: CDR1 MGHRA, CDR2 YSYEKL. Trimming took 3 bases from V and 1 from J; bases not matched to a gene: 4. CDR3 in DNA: TGCGCCAGCAGCCAGGCGGGAGTGGGCACAGATACGCAGTATTTT. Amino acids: CASSQAGVGTDTQYF.

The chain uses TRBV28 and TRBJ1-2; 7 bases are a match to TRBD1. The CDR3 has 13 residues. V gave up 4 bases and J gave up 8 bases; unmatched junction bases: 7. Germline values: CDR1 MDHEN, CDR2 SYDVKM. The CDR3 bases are TGTGCCAGCAGTTCCCGGAGGGGGCAGGGCTACACCTTC. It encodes CASSSRRGQGYTF.

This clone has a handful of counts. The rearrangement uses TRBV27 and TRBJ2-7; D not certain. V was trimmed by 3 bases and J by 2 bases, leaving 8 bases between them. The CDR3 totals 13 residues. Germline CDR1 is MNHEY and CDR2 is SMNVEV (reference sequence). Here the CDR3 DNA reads TGTGCCAGCAGTTTTTCCGTAACCTACGAGCAGTACTTC. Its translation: CASSFSVTYEQYF.

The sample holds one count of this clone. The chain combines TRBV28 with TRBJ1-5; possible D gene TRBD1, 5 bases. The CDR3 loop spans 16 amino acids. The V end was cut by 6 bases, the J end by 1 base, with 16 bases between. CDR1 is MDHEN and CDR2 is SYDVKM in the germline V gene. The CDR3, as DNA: TGTGCCAGCAGCCTTGGGGCGGGACCCAGCAATCAGCCCCAGCATTTT. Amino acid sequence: CASSLGAGPSNQPQHF.

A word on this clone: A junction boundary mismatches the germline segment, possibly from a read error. The CDR3 region is CASSVIDRWGF. The CDR3 region has the DNA TGTGCCAGCAGTGTTATAGACAGGTGGGGATTC. This chain links TRBV2 with TRBJ1-2; perhaps TRBD1 as D (6 bases). The CDR3 extends over 11 amino acids. Per the germline V gene, CDR1 is SNHLY and CDR2 is FYNNEI.

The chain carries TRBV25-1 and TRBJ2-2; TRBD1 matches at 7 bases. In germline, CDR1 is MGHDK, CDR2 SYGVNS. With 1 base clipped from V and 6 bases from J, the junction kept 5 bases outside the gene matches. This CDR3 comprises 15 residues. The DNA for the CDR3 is TGTGCCAGCAGTGAATTTCAGACAGGGCCCGGGGAGCTGTTTTTT. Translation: CASSEFQTGPGELFF.

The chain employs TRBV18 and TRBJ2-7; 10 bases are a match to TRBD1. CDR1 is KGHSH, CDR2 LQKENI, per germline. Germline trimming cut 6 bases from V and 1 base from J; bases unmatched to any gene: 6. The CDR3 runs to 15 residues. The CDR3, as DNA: TGTGCCAGCTCCCCAGGGACAGGGGCATCCTACGAGCAGTACTTC. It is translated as CASSPGTGASYEQYF.

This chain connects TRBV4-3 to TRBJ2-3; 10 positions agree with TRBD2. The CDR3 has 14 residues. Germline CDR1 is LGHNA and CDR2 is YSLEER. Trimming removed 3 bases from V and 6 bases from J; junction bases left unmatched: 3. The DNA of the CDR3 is TGCGCCAGCAGCCATGGACTAGCGGCGGATACGCAGTATTTT. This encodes CASSHGLAADTQYF.

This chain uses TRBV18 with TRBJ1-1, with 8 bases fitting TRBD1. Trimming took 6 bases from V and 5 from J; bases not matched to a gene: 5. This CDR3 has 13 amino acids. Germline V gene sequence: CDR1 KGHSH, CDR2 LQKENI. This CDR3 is CASSRTGLTEAFF. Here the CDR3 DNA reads TGTGCCAGCTCCCGGACAGGGTTGACTGAAGCTTTCTTT.

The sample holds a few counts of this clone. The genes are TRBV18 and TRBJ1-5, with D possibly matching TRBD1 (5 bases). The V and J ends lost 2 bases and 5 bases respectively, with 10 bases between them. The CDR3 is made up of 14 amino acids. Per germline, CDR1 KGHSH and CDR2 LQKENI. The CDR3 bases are TGTGCCAGCTCACCAGAAAGGGGTTATCAGCCCCAGCATTTT. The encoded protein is CASSPERGYQPQHF.

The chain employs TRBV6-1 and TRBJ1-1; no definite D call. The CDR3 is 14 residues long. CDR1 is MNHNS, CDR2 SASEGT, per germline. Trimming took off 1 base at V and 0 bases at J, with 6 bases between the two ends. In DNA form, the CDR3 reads TGTGCCAGCAGTGAAGGAGGGTTGAACACTGAAGCTTTCTTT. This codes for CASSEGGLNTEAFF.